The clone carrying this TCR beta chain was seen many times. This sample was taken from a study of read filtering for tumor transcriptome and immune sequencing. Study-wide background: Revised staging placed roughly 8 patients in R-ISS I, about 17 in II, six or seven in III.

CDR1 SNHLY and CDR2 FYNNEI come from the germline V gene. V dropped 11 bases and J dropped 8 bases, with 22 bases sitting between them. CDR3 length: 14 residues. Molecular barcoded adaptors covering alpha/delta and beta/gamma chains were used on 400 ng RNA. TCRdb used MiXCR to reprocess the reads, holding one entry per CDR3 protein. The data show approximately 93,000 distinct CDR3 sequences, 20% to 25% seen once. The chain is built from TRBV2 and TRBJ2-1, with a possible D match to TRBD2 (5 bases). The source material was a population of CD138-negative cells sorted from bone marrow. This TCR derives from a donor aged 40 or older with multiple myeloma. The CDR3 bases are TGTGCCTCAATGGCGGGTCCGATCGTACATGAGCAGTTCTTC. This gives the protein CASMAGPIVHEQFF.